This TCR beta chain was observed in a study of T-cell reconstitution after alpha-beta-depleted transplantation in children. Findings and caveats of the study: A year post-transplant, T-cell counts and diversity derived mostly from newly produced T cells. After transplant, at about two months, alpha-beta T cells were reportedly derived from several hundred expanded graft clones. For some patients, TCRbeta diversity was high at day 60 because of recipient T cells and thymic progenitors that survived.

Researchers prepared the TCRbeta library using unique molecular identifiers, the study reports. TCRdb redid the calling of the PCR reads with MiXCR, one entry per CDR3 protein. The sample contains some 200,000 distinct CDR3 sequences, roughly 10% of which appear only once. This clonotype was seen ten or more times. No antigen is known for it. Trimming took 3 bases from V and 4 from J, leaving 12 bases between them. There are 14 residues in the CDR3. The sequence came from a child under three years old with acute myeloid leukemia, due to receive a stem cell transplant. Here the sequenced sample was PBMCs, taken before TCRalphabeta/CD19-depleted stem cell transplant. V gene TRBV12-3 or TRBV12-4 combines with J gene TRBJ1-1; D call uncertain. CDR3 nucleotides: TGTGCCAGCAGTTTGAGTCGGGCCAGCACTGAAGCTTTCTTT. Its protein product is CASSLSRASTEAFF.